Listed below are T cell receptor beta chains from one sample, sequenced in a study of blood T cell repertoires in COVID-19. The protocol was immunoSEQ multiplex PCR, while the TCRdb copy is restricted to in-frame clones and leaves out a portion. The sample has fewer than 200,000 clones, 90% seen once. Source material: peripheral blood. Every receptor here comes from a man over 45 with acute or convalescent COVID-19. The CDR3 runs from the conserved cysteine through the conserved F or W. The order of the fields is CDR3 DNA, CDR3 protein, CDR3 length, J gene, V gene, D gene, clone size. D genes are given only for firm matches. Clone sizes are given selectively: once, few, many, or a class where the clone is expanded.

DNA: TGTGCCAGCAGCTCTAGCGGGAGGGGCGAGCAGTACTTC
CDR3: CASSSSGRGEQYF
length: 13
J: TRBJ2-7
V: TRBV9
D: TRBD2
size: NA

DNA: TGTGCCAGCAGCCAAGATCCCACAGGGGGCATCAGTGGCTACACCTTC
CDR3: CASSQDPTGGISGYTF
length: 16
J: TRBJ1-2
V: TRBV4-2
D: TRBD1
size: NA

DNA: TGCGCCAGCAGCCAAGGACGACTAGCGAACACCGGGGAGCTGTTTTTT
CDR3: CASSQGRLANTGELFF
length: 16
J: TRBJ2-2
V: TRBV4-3
D: NA
size: NA

DNA: TGCAGCGTTGAAGACAGGGGAGACACCATATATTTT
CDR3: CSVEDRGDTIYF
length: 12
J: TRBJ1-3
V: TRBV29-1
D: NA
size: NA

DNA: TGTGCCAGCAGCGTAGGACCTGGGGGGATTGGTGGCACAGATACGCAGTATTTT
CDR3: CASSVGPGGIGGTDTQYF
length: 18
J: TRBJ2-3
V: TRBV9
D: NA
size: few

DNA: TGTGCCACCAGCAGAGATATCACTAGCGCTACCTACGAGCAGTACTTC
CDR3: CATSRDITSATYEQYF
length: 16
J: TRBJ2-7
V: TRBV15
D: TRBD2
size: NA

DNA: TGCGCCAGCAGTGATGGGCTATTCCTAGCCAAAAACATTCAGTACTTC
CDR3: CASSDGLFLAKNIQYF
length: 16
J: TRBJ2-4
V: TRBV10-2
D: NA
size: NA

DNA: TGTGCTAGTGGTTCTTTAGCGGGAGAGGGTGAGCAGTTCTTC
CDR3: CASGSLAGEGEQFF
length: 14
J: TRBJ2-1
V: TRBV12-5
D: TRBD2
size: NA

DNA: TGTGCCAGCAGCTTAGCGAAAGGGGGTTACTCTGGAAACACCATATATTTT
CDR3: CASSLAKGGYSGNTIYF
length: 17
J: TRBJ1-3
V: TRBV7-6
D: NA
size: NA

DNA: TGTGCCAGTAGTACACATAGCAATCAGCCCCAGCATTTT
CDR3: CASSTHSNQPQHF
length: 13
J: TRBJ1-5
V: TRBV19
D: NA
size: NA

DNA: TGTGCCAGCAGCGTAGAGATAGCGGGGGGGCGAGATACGCAGTATTTT
CDR3: CASSVEIAGGRDTQYF
length: 16
J: TRBJ2-3
V: TRBV9
D: TRBD2
size: NA

DNA: TGTGCCAGCAGCGTGGGACTAGAGTCCTACGAGCAGTACTTC
CDR3: CASSVGLESYEQYF
length: 14
J: TRBJ2-7
V: TRBV9
D: TRBD2
size: NA

DNA: TGTGCCAAACACTGGCGGGGGATGAACACTGAAGCTTTCTTT
CDR3: CAKHWRGMNTEAFF
length: 14
J: TRBJ1-1
V: TRBV30
D: NA
size: NA

DNA: TGTGCCAGCAGTCTGCTGACACAGAACACTGAAGCTTTCTTT
CDR3: CASSLLTQNTEAFF
length: 14
J: TRBJ1-1
V: TRBV28
D: NA
size: NA

DNA: TGTGCCAGCAGTTACGGCAGGGAAGCTGAAGCTTTCTTT
CDR3: CASSYGREAEAFF
length: 13
J: TRBJ1-1
V: TRBV6-5
D: NA
size: few

DNA: TGCGCCAGCAGCTTGGCCGGGAGTGGCGGGGAGCTGTTTTTT
CDR3: CASSLAGSGGELFF
length: 14
J: TRBJ2-2
V: TRBV5-1
D: NA
size: NA

DNA: TGTGCCAGCAGCCAGACCCATGGCGGGGAGGTGTTTTTT
CDR3: CASSQTHGGEVFF
length: 13
J: TRBJ1-4
V: TRBV3-1/TRBV3-2
D: NA
size: few

DNA: TGTGCCAGCTCACCAACGACCGGGGAGCAGTACTTC
CDR3: CASSPTTGEQYF
length: 12
J: TRBJ2-7
V: TRBV18
D: NA
size: NA